The sequence of this T cell receptor (beta chain) was determined in a study of cytomegalovirus exposure and HLA in healthy donors. Study results and caveats: Researchers reportedly found TCR beta sequences accurately predicted most subjects' HLA-A and HLA-B alleles.

Details on this clone: Its antigen is unknown.

60 Vbeta and 13 Jbeta primers were used in PCR. Sequencing was performed with immunoSEQ multiplex PCR; in TCRdb, only in-frame clones are kept and a portion is missing. The sample has hundreds of thousands of clones, around 89% seen once. The CDR3 covers 15 residues. J gave up 3 bases and V 6 bases, and 6 bases lay outside the gene matches. Germline CDR1 MNHEY, CDR2 SVGAGI. The chain carries TRBV6-5 and TRBJ1-5; 9 bases match TRBD1. The sample was PBMCs. The TCR originated in a woman aged 18 to 35 in good health and CMV-seronegative. CDR3 amino acids: CASSPDRGANQPQHF. As DNA, the CDR3 is TGTGCCAGCAGCCCCGACAGGGGGGCCAATCAGCCCCAGCATTTT.